A single sample is the source of the 18 T cell receptor beta chains below, sequenced in a study of blood T cell repertoires in COVID-19. Profiled with immunoSEQ multiplex PCR; TCRdb holds only in-frame clones, not every one. The table records 150,000 to 200,000 clones, about four fifths of them present only once. Specimen: peripheral blood. The source of these receptors is a woman in her thirties or forties with COVID-19, enrolled during active disease.

This chain connects TRBV5-4 to TRBJ1-1, with TRBD1 as a possible D gene (5 bases). The V and J ends lost 4 bases and 11 bases respectively, with 21 bases between them. Germline CDR1 SGHNT, CDR2 YYREEE (reference sequence). The CDR3 covers 14 residues. In DNA, the CDR3 is TGTGCCAGCAGCCCCAGGGTAGATGCGTTTCGGGCTTTCTTT. The encoded protein is CASSPRVDAFRAFF.

J is TRBJ1-2 and V is TRBV19, with D unresolved. This CDR3 is built from 14 residues. Germline-derived CDR1 and CDR2 are LNHDA and SQIVND (reference sequence). Trimming removed 5 bases at V and 3 bases at J, with 13 bases between. DNA of the CDR3: TGTGCCAGTAGTCACGGCGGAGCTTACTATGGCTACACCTTC. Encoded protein: CASSHGGAYYGYTF. The full variable domain, its missing parts supplied by reference TRBV19 and TRBJ1-2, is DGGITQSPKYLFRKEGQNVTLSCEQNLNHDAMYWYRQDPGQGLRLIYYSQIVNDFQKGDIAEGYSVSREKKESFPLTVTSAQKNPTAFYLCASSHGGAYYGYTFGSGTRLTVV.

This chain uses TRBV28 with TRBJ2-5; 8 nucleotides match TRBD2. Germline loops: CDR1 MDHEN, CDR2 SYDVKM. V lost 1 base and J lost 2; bases outside the gene matches: 3. The length of the CDR3 is 15 residues. CDR3 bases: TGTGCCAGCAGTTTATTTGCGGGAGGACAAGAGACCCAGTACTTC. This sequence encodes CASSLFAGGQETQYF.

The CDR3 loop is CASSGTAHGYTF. CDR3 DNA: TGTGCCAGCAGCGGGACAGCTCATGGCTACACCTTC. The J gene is TRBJ1-2, the V gene TRBV3-1 (or the pseudogene TRBV3-2), with 7 bases lining up with TRBD1. Germline CDR1 and CDR2: LGHDT and YNNKEL (reference sequence). The V and J ends lost 5 bases and 6 bases, in that order; junction bases with no gene match: 3. The CDR3 is 12 residues long.

The rearrangement links TRBV5-8 to TRBJ1-2; 10 nucleotides line up with TRBD1. CDR3 length equals 16 residues. Per germline, CDR1 SGHTS and CDR2 YDEGEE. V trimming: 2 bases; J trimming: 3 bases; junction bases outside the gene matches: 7. In nucleotides, the CDR3 is TGTGCCAGCAGCTTCGGGACAGGGGCATTGGACTATGGCTACACCTTC. Translating it yields CASSFGTGALDYGYTF.

The genes are TRBV5-1 and TRBJ2-7, with 11 bases identical to TRBD2. The CDR3 is 14 residues long. From germline, CDR1 is SGHRS and CDR2 YFSETQ. The junction had 6 bases not matched to a gene; V was cut back by 4 bases and J by 6 bases. CDR3 region: CASSQSGTSGEQYF. In DNA, the CDR3 is TGCGCCAGCAGCCAATCCGGGACTAGCGGCGAGCAGTACTTC.

This clone appeared once. The chain employs TRBV4-1 and TRBJ1-1, with a possible D match to TRBD1 (5 bases). V shed 1 base and J shed 4 bases, with 19 bases lying between them. Per germline, CDR1 MGHRA and CDR2 YSYEKL. This CDR3 region has 17 residues. The CDR3 coding sequence is TGCGCCAGCAGCCAAGCCGAAGGGGCCGCGGGGGGCACTGAAGCTTTCTTT. Translating gives CASSQAEGAAGGTEAFF.

The rearrangement joins TRBV9 to TRBJ1-3; D not resolved. CDR3 length: 16 residues. Germline V CDR1 and CDR2: SGDLS, YYNGEE. Trimming removed 3 bases from V and 0 bases from J, with 13 bases in between. The CDR3 coding sequence is TGTGCCAGCAGCGGGTTACCAACCTACTCTGGAAACACCATATATTTT. Residues: CASSGLPTYSGNTIYF.

V gene TRBV6-2 or TRBV6-3 combines with J gene TRBJ2-6; 9 nucleotides match TRBD2. CDR1 is MNHEY, CDR2 SVGEGT, per germline. V was pared by 5 bases and J by 4 bases, with 9 bases of the junction left unmatched. CDR3 length: 17 amino acids. This CDR3 reads CASSHRAGGVGANVLTF. CDR3 bases: TGTGCCAGCAGTCACAGAGCGGGGGGAGTGGGGGCCAACGTCCTGACTTTC.

In this sample, this clone turned up once. Here the CDR3 DNA reads TGCGCCAGCAGCTGGACGGCAGATAGGGAGGCCGAGCAGTACTTC. Its protein product is CASSWTADREAEQYF. The V gene is TRBV5-1, the J gene TRBJ2-7; maybe TRBD2 (6 bases). The CDR3 runs 15 residues. Germline assignment: CDR1 SGHRS and CDR2 YFSETQ. Trimming shortened V by 3 bases and J by 6 bases, and 19 bases separated the two germline ends.

This clone came up once. The gene calls are TRBV24-1 and TRBJ1-2; 7 positions match TRBD1. Germline V gene lookup returns CDR1 KGHDR and CDR2 SFDVKD. V lost 7 bases and J lost 3; bases outside the gene matches: 7. The CDR3 contains 14 residues. CDR3 protein: CATRDTGEDYGYTF. In DNA, the CDR3 is TGTGCCACCAGAGACACAGGGGAGGACTATGGCTACACCTTC.

This chain uses TRBV15 with TRBJ2-1; D is unresolved. This CDR3 is 14 amino acids long. V was clipped by 5 bases and J by 2 bases, with 10 bases between them. Germline V CDR1 and CDR2: LNHNV, YYDKDF (reference sequence). The CDR3 is CATSAGLTYNEQFF. In nucleotides, the CDR3 is TGTGCCACCAGCGCAGGCCTCACCTACAATGAGCAGTTCTTC.

The chain carries TRBV29-1 and TRBJ1-2, with TRBD1 matching over 9 bases. V dropped 0 bases and J dropped 4; count of bases not matched to a gene: 9. The CDR3 is 16 residues long. The germline V gene has CDR1 SQVTM and CDR2 ANQGSEA. CDR3 sequence (DNA): TGCAGCGTTGAAGAGGACAGGGGAGATATAAGCTATGGCTACACCTTC. Its translation is CSVEEDRGDISYGYTF.

The rearrangement links TRBV7-9 to TRBJ2-3; TRBD2 aligns across 10 bases. The CDR3 has 15 amino acids. Germline V gene lookup returns CDR1 SEHNR and CDR2 FQNEAQ (reference sequence). The ends lost 5 bases at V and 2 bases at J; junction bases unmatched: 4. In DNA, the CDR3 is TGTGCCAGCAGCCACCTAGCGGGGGTCACAGATACGCAGTATTTT. Translating it yields CASSHLAGVTDTQYF.

The chain uses TRBV4-1 and TRBJ2-5; TRBD1 aligns across 10 bases. The CDR3 is 15 amino acids. Trimming cost V 0 bases and J 5 bases; bases outside gene matches: 3. CDR1 and CDR2 (germline): MGHRA, YSYEKL. CDR3 region: CASSQDRTGGETQYF. The CDR3 DNA follows: TGCGCCAGCAGCCAAGATCGGACAGGGGGGGAGACCCAGTACTTC.

This chain connects TRBV4-1 to TRBJ2-2, with 8 bases fitting TRBD1. J was trimmed by 6 bases and V by 3 bases; bases with no gene match: 9. CDR1 MGHRA and CDR2 YSYEKL come from the germline V gene. The CDR3 has 16 amino acids. For the CDR3, the DNA is TGCGCCAGCAGCCAGCAAACGGGACAGGTCTCCGGGGAGCTGTTTTTT. Protein sequence: CASSQQTGQVSGELFF.

The chain has TRBV9 and TRBJ1-3; the D is unclear. This CDR3 region has 15 residues. Germline CDR1 is SGDLS and CDR2 is YYNGEE. The germline V and J ends were trimmed by 3 bases and 0 bases, with 10 bases remaining between them. CDR3 residues: CASSARSYSGNTIYF. CDR3 DNA: TGTGCCAGCAGCGCCCGGAGCTACTCTGGAAACACCATATATTTT.

This chain joins TRBV29-1 and TRBJ1-2, with D perhaps TRBD1 (6 bases). The CDR3 covers 12 residues. The V end lost 5 bases, the J end lost 2 bases, and 9 bases lay between the germline ends. Germline CDR1 is SQVTM and CDR2 is ANQGSEA. The CDR3 DNA is TGCAGCGTTCGGCAGGGGAACTATGGCTACACCTTC. This translates into CSVRQGNYGYTF.